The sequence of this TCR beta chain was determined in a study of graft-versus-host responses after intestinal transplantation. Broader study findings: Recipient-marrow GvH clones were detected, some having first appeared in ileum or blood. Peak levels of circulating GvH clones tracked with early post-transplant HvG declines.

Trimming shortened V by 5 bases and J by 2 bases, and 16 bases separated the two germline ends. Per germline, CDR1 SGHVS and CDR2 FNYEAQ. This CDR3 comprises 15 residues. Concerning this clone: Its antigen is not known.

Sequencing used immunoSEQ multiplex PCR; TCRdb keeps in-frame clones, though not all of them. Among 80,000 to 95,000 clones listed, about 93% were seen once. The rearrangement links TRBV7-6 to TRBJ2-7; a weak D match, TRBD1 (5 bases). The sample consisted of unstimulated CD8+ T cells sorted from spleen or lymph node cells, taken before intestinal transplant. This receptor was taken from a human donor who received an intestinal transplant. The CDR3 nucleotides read TGTGCCAGCAGCCCAGGGCCCCACCCCCCCTACGAGCAGTACTTC. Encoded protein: CASSPGPHPPYEQYF. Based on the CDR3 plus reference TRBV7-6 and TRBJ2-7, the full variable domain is GAGVSQSPRYKVTKRGQDVALRCDPISGHVSLYWYRQALGQGPEFLTYFNYEAQQDKSGLPNDRFSAERPEGSISTLTIQRTEQRDSAMYRCASSPGPHPPYEQYFGPGTRLTVT.